The rows below give T cell receptor beta chains drawn from one sample of a study of cytomegalovirus exposure and HLA in healthy donors. Sequencing used immunoSEQ multiplex PCR; TCRdb keeps in-frame clones, though not all of them. The table includes some 150,000 clones, 70% to 80% detected once. Material for sequencing was PBMCs. The receptor set was obtained from a man aged 35 to 55 in good health and CMV-seronegative. The CDR3 runs from the conserved cysteine through the conserved F or W. Fields, in order: J gene, V gene, D gene, clone size, CDR3 protein, CDR3 DNA. D genes are given only for firm matches. Part of the rows lack a size; the others show once, few, many or a class for expanded clones.

j_gene: TRBJ2-2; v_gene: TRBV5-1; d_gene: TRBD2; abundance: once; CDR3aa: CASSHGLAGGNTGELFF; CDR3nt: TGCGCCAGCAGCCATGGACTAGCGGGAGGCAACACCGGGGAGCTGTTTTTT
j_gene: TRBJ2-7; v_gene: TRBV5-6; d_gene: TRBD1; abundance: NA; CDR3aa: CASSQKGQVNSYEQYF; CDR3nt: TGTGCCAGCAGCCAGAAGGGACAGGTGAACTCCTACGAGCAGTACTTC
j_gene: TRBJ2-7; v_gene: TRBV29-1; d_gene: TRBD1; abundance: once; CDR3aa: CSVQDRDDYEQYF; CDR3nt: TGCAGCGTTCAGGACAGGGACGACTACGAGCAGTACTTC
j_gene: TRBJ2-7; v_gene: TRBV20-1; d_gene: NA; abundance: once; CDR3aa: CSASRVDRLDF; CDR3nt: TGCAGTGCTAGTCGGGTGGATAGGCTTGACTTC
j_gene: TRBJ2-7; v_gene: TRBV28; d_gene: TRBD2; abundance: NA; CDR3aa: CASSRTSGNLYEQYF; CDR3nt: TGTGCCAGCAGTCGGACTAGCGGGAACCTCTACGAGCAGTACTTC
j_gene: TRBJ1-1; v_gene: TRBV4-3; d_gene: NA; abundance: NA; CDR3aa: CASSRQGPNTEAFF; CDR3nt: TGCGCCAGCAGCCGGCAGGGCCCGAACACTGAAGCTTTCTTT
j_gene: TRBJ1-4; v_gene: TRBV6-5; d_gene: NA; abundance: NA; CDR3aa: CASTQGRRDEKLFF; CDR3nt: TGTGCCAGCACACAGGGTAGGCGCGATGAAAAACTGTTTTTT
j_gene: TRBJ1-4; v_gene: TRBV7-9; d_gene: TRBD1; abundance: NA; CDR3aa: CASSQDRPNEKLFF; CDR3nt: TGTGCCAGCAGCCAGGACAGGCCCAATGAAAAACTGTTTTTT
j_gene: TRBJ2-3; v_gene: TRBV19; d_gene: NA; abundance: NA; CDR3aa: CASSIFLASTDTQYF; CDR3nt: TGTGCCAGTAGTATCTTCCTGGCAAGCACAGATACGCAGTATTTT
j_gene: TRBJ2-2; v_gene: TRBV10-3; d_gene: NA; abundance: NA; CDR3aa: CAISAGTSNTGELFF; CDR3nt: TGTGCCATCAGCGCCGGGACATCTAACACCGGGGAGCTGTTTTTT
j_gene: TRBJ2-3; v_gene: TRBV6-1; d_gene: TRBD2; abundance: NA; CDR3aa: CASTGGGKGHF; CDR3nt: TGTGCCAGCACTGGGGGGGGGAAAGGGCATTTT
j_gene: TRBJ2-3; v_gene: TRBV2; d_gene: NA; abundance: few; CDR3aa: CASKRLHTDTQYF; CDR3nt: TGTGCCAGCAAGAGGCTACACACAGATACGCAGTATTTT
j_gene: TRBJ2-6; v_gene: TRBV15; d_gene: TRBD1; abundance: NA; CDR3aa: CATSRDRGPGANGLTF; CDR3nt: TGTGCCACCAGCAGGGACAGGGGGCCGGGGGCCAACGGCCTGACTTTC
j_gene: TRBJ1-2; v_gene: TRBV14; d_gene: NA; abundance: few; CDR3aa: CASSQDAEPSAGYTF; CDR3nt: TGTGCCAGCAGCCAAGATGCCGAACCGAGTGCGGGCTACACCTTC
j_gene: TRBJ1-1; v_gene: TRBV7-9; d_gene: NA; abundance: NA; CDR3aa: CASSFGQVEAFF; CDR3nt: TGTGCCAGCAGCTTTGGGCAGGTAGAAGCTTTCTTT
j_gene: TRBJ2-7; v_gene: TRBV18; d_gene: TRBD2; abundance: NA; CDR3aa: CASSLLAGESYEQYF; CDR3nt: TGTGCCAGCTCACTACTAGCGGGAGAATCCTACGAGCAGTACTTC
j_gene: TRBJ1-4; v_gene: TRBV4-3; d_gene: NA; abundance: NA; CDR3aa: CASSRGEGNGEKLFF; CDR3nt: TGCGCCAGCAGCCGAGGGGAGGGGAATGGAGAAAAACTGTTTTTT
j_gene: TRBJ1-2; v_gene: TRBV27; d_gene: NA; abundance: NA; CDR3aa: CASSLLVGGSGGYTF; CDR3nt: TGTGCCAGCAGTTTATTGGTAGGGGGATCGGGTGGCTACACCTTC
j_gene: TRBJ2-1; v_gene: TRBV9; d_gene: TRBD2; abundance: few; CDR3aa: CASSPSGLAGNEQFF; CDR3nt: TGTGCCAGCAGCCCCTCCGGACTAGCGGGCAATGAGCAGTTCTTC
j_gene: TRBJ2-1; v_gene: TRBV9; d_gene: NA; abundance: NA; CDR3aa: CASSSPAQAGVEQFF; CDR3nt: TGTGCCAGCAGCTCCCCGGCCCAGGCAGGCGTCGAGCAGTTCTTC
j_gene: TRBJ1-4; v_gene: TRBV7-9; d_gene: NA; abundance: few; CDR3aa: CASSLATTGSDEKLFF; CDR3nt: TGTGCCAGCAGCTTAGCGACTACAGGGTCGGACGAAAAACTGTTTTTT
j_gene: TRBJ1-1; v_gene: TRBV2; d_gene: NA; abundance: NA; CDR3aa: CASSADGGTEAFF; CDR3nt: TGTGCCAGCAGTGCGGACGGAGGCACTGAAGCTTTCTTT
j_gene: TRBJ2-7; v_gene: TRBV28; d_gene: NA; abundance: NA; CDR3aa: CASSTPGVPPYEQYF; CDR3nt: TGTGCCAGCAGCACACCCGGGGTGCCTCCATACGAGCAGTACTTC
j_gene: TRBJ2-1; v_gene: TRBV2; d_gene: NA; abundance: NA; CDR3aa: CASSSDRSSYNEQFF; CDR3nt: TGTGCCAGCAGTTCGGACAGAAGCTCCTACAATGAGCAGTTCTTC
j_gene: TRBJ1-5; v_gene: TRBV19; d_gene: TRBD1; abundance: NA; CDR3aa: CASSISAGTGNPYSNQPQHF; CDR3nt: TGTGCCAGTAGTATATCCGCCGGGACAGGGAACCCTTATAGCAATCAGCCCCAGCATTTT
j_gene: TRBJ2-5; v_gene: TRBV5-1; d_gene: NA; abundance: NA; CDR3aa: CASSFGLRRRIEAQYF; CDR3nt: TGCGCCAGCAGCTTCGGATTACGGAGGAGGATAGAGGCCCAGTACTTC
j_gene: TRBJ1-3; v_gene: TRBV29-1; d_gene: TRBD1; abundance: NA; CDR3aa: CSVGGQSSGNTIYF; CDR3nt: TGCAGCGTGGGGGGACAGAGCTCTGGAAACACCATATATTTT